The rows below give T cell receptor beta chains drawn from one sample of a study of cytomegalovirus exposure and HLA in healthy donors. Clones were sequenced by immunoSEQ multiplex PCR, and TCRdb holds only the in-frame ones, with some missing. The repertoire holds about 160,000 clones, about 75% seen once, with roughly 1.9% in the top ten. The sequenced material came from PBMCs. These receptors originate from a female donor in good health and CMV-seronegative. CDR3s include the opening cysteine and the closing phenylalanine or tryptophan. The D gene is left open where the match is weak. Some rows mark clone size as missing; the rest say once, few, many or name a class of expanded clone.

v_call	clone_size	d_call	j_call	cdr3_aa
TRBV11-2	.	TRBD1	TRBJ1-4	CASSFYQGGSNLNEKLFF
TRBV7-2	.	TRBD2	TRBJ2-1	CASSLVLVASGRNEQFF
TRBV20-1	few	.	TRBJ1-1	CSASRSTEAFF
TRBV6-1	.	TRBD1	TRBJ1-5	CASSRGQGSNQPQHF
TRBV5-4	.	.	TRBJ2-3	CASSQGVTGTRTDTQYF
TRBV2	few	TRBD1	TRBJ1-5	CASTGTGAEQPQHF
TRBV5-1	.	.	TRBJ2-3	CASSLGGTDTQYF
TRBV19	.	TRBD1	TRBJ2-2	CASSLRQGAGTGELFF
TRBV19	.	TRBD1	TRBJ1-2	CASSPGRTGVYGYTF
TRBV19	.	TRBD1	TRBJ2-7	CASSTGTGKSYEQYF
TRBV13	.	.	TRBJ2-7	CASSASGRLSYEQYF
TRBV28	.	.	TRBJ1-4	CASNSGQPDVKLFF
TRBV5-4	once	TRBD1	TRBJ1-5	CASSPGTGGNQPQHF
TRBV9	.	.	TRBJ1-5	CASSVVGGINQPQHF
TRBV6-1	.	.	TRBJ1-4	CASSAEQGIGEKLFF
TRBV5-4	.	.	TRBJ2-3	CASSLVTPSTDTQYF
TRBV11-3	.	TRBD2	TRBJ2-2	CASSSILAGGGAGELFF
TRBV7-9	.	.	TRBJ1-2	CASGVGGDDYGYTF
TRBV5-6	.	.	TRBJ1-1	CASSYVTENTEAFF
TRBV7-8	.	.	TRBJ2-6	CASSLVLGAGANVLTF